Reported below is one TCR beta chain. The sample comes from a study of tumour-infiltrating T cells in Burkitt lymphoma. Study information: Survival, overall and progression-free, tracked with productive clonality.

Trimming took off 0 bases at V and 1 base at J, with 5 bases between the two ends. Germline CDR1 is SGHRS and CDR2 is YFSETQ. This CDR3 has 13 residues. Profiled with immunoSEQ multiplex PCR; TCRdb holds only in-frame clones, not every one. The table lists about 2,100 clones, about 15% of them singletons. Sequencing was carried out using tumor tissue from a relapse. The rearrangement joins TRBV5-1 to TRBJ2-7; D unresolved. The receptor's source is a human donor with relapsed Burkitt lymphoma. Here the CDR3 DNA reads TGCGCCAGCAGCTTGGAAGTTTCCTACGAGCAGTACTTC. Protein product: CASSLEVSYEQYF.